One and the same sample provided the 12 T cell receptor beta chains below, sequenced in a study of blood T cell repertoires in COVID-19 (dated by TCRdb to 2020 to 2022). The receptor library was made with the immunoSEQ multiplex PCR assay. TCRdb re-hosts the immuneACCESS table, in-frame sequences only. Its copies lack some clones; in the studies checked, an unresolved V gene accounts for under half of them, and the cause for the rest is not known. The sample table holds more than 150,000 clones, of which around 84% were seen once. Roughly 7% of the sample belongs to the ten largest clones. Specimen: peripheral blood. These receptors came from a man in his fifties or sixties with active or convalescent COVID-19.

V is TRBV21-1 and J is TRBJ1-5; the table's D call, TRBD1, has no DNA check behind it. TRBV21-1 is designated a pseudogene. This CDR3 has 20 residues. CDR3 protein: CASSKALLGQGARGDQPQHF. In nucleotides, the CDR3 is TGTGCCAGCAGCAAAGCGCTTTTGGGGCAGGGGGCTCGAGGTGATCAGCCCCAGCATTTT.

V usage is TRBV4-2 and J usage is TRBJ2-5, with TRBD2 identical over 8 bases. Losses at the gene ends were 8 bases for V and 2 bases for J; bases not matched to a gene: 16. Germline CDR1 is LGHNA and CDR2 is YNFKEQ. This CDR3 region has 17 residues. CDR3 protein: CASAPGEVAGMQETQYF. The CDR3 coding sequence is TGTGCCAGCGCCCCCGGAGAGGTAGCGGGGATGCAAGAGACCCAGTACTTC.

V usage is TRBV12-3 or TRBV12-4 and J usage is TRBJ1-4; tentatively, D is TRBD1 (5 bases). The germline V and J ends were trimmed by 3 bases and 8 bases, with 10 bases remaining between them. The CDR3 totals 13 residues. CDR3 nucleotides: TGTGCCAGCAGTTTGGGGGGATTCGAAAAACTGTTTTTT. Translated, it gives CASSLGGFEKLFF.

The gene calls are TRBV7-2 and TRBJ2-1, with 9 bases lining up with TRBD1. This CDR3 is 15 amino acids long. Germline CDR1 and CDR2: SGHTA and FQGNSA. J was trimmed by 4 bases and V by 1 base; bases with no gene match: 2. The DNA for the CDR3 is TGTGCCAGCAGCTTAGACAGGGGGCCTTACAATGAGCAGTTCTTC. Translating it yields CASSLDRGPYNEQFF.

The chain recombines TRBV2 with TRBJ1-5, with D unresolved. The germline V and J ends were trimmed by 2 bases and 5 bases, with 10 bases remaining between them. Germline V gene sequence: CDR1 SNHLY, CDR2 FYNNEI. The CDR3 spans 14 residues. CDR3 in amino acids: CASSELAYYQPQHF. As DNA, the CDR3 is TGTGCCAGCAGTGAATTAGCGTACTATCAGCCCCAGCATTTT.

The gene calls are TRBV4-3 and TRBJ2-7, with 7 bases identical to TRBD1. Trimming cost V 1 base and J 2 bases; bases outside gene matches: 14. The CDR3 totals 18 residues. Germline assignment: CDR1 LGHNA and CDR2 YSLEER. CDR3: CASSQGSWGTALAYEQYF. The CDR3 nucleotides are TGCGCCAGCAGCCAAGGATCCTGGGGGACAGCGCTCGCCTACGAGCAGTACTTC.

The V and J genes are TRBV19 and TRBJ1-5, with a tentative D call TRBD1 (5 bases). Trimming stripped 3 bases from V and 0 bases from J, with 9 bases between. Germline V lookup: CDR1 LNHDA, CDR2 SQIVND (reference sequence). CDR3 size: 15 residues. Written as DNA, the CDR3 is TGTGCCAGTAGTATGGGACTCCTTAGCAATCAGCCCCAGCATTTT. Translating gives CASSMGLLSNQPQHF.

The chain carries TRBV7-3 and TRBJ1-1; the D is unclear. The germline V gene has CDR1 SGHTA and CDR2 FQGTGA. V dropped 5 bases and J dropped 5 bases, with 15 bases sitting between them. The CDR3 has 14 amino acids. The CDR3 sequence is CASSLLGRETEAFF. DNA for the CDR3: TGTGCCAGCAGCCTTCTAGGGAGGGAGACTGAAGCTTTCTTT.

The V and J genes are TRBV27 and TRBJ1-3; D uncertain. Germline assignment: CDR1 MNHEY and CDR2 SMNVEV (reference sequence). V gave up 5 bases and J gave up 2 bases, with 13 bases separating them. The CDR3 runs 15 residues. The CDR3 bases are TGTGCCAGCAGTCTTTCCGGAGCAGCTGGAAACACCATATATTTT. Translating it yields CASSLSGAAGNTIYF.

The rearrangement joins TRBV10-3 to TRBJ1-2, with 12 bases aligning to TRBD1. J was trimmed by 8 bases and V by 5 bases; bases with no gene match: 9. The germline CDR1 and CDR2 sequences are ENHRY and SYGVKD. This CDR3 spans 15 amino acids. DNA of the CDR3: TGTGCCATCAGTTCCGGGACAGGGGGCGCGGAAGGCTACACCTTC. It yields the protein CAISSGTGGAEGYTF.

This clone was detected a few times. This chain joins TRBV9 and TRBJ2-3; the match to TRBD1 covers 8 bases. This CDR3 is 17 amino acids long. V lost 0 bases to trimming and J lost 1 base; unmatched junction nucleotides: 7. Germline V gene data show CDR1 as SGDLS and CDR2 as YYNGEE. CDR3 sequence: CASSVAPSGQGTDTQYF. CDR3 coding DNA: TGTGCCAGCAGCGTAGCGCCCTCGGGACAGGGCACAGATACGCAGTATTTT.

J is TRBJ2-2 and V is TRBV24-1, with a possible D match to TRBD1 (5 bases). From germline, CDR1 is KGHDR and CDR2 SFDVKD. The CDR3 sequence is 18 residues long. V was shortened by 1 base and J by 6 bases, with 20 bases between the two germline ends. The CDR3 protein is CATSDFDQGWGKAGELFF. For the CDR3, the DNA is TGTGCCACCAGTGATTTCGATCAGGGCTGGGGTAAGGCCGGGGAGCTGTTTTTT.